One and the same sample provided the 8 T cell receptor beta chains below, sequenced in a study of cytomegalovirus exposure and HLA in healthy donors. This table comes from immunoSEQ multiplex PCR, and its TCRdb copy is limited to in-frame clones, with some not included. This table has roughly 150,000 clones, roughly nine tenths appearing once. Input material: PBMCs. These receptor sequences come from a woman aged 25-40 years in good health and CMV-seronegative.

This rearrangement joins TRBV5-1 to TRBJ2-7; no reliable D call. Trimming removed 0 bases at V and 0 bases at J, with 10 bases between. The V gene's germline CDR1 is SGHRS and CDR2 YFSETQ. This CDR3 contains 15 residues. The CDR3 loop is CASSLVPESSYEQYF. The CDR3 DNA reads TGCGCCAGCAGCTTGGTACCAGAAAGCTCCTACGAGCAGTACTTC.

The chain is built from TRBV5-4 and TRBJ1-1; D is ambiguous. The CDR3 extends over 14 amino acids. From germline, CDR1 is SGHNT and CDR2 YYREEE (reference sequence). Between the trimmed V and J ends, which lost 2 bases and 5 bases, there was a span of 13 bases. The CDR3 here is CASSFWATRTEAFF. DNA of the CDR3: TGTGCCAGCAGCTTTTGGGCGACGCGTACTGAAGCTTTCTTT.

The chain combines TRBV29-1 with TRBJ2-5; 8 positions agree with TRBD1. V lost 3 bases, J lost 2 bases, and 11 bases stayed unmatched. This CDR3 is built from 16 residues. The germline gives CDR1 SQVTM, CDR2 ANQGSEA. The CDR3 loop is CSVEPLQTGAQETQYF. CDR3 DNA sequence: TGCAGCGTTGAGCCCCTCCAGACAGGGGCACAAGAGACCCAGTACTTC.

The chain recombines TRBV27 with TRBJ2-1, with D possibly matching TRBD2 (6 bases). Trimming stripped 2 bases from V and 7 bases from J, with 9 bases between. This CDR3 has 13 amino acids. The germline CDR1 and CDR2 sequences are MNHEY and SMNVEV (reference sequence). Written as DNA, the CDR3 is TGTGCCAGCAGTTTAGGCGGGATTAATGAGCAGTTCTTC. It yields the protein CASSLGGINEQFF.

The gene calls are TRBV7-2 and TRBJ2-7; D possibly corresponds to TRBD1 (6 bases). This CDR3 spans 12 amino acids. V was cut by 5 bases and J by 9 bases, with 14 bases left in between. Germline V gives CDR1 SGHTA, CDR2 FQGNSA. The CDR3 reads CASSPEGRGQYF. The CDR3 DNA sequence: TGTGCCAGCAGCCCAGAGGGCAGGGGGCAGTACTTC.

This chain uses TRBV7-6 with TRBJ2-2, with 9 bases fitting TRBD1. After removal of 5 bases from V and 9 bases from J, the junction contained 13 bases not matched to a gene. Germline CDR1 SGHVS, CDR2 FNYEAQ. The CDR3 spans 16 residues. This chain's CDR3 is CASSEDRDRVSRELFF. CDR3 nucleotides: TGTGCCAGCAGCGAGGACCGGGACAGGGTTTCGCGGGAGCTGTTTTTT. The entire variable domain, with the rest obtained from reference TRBV7-6 and TRBJ2-2, is as follows: GAGVSQSPRYKVTKRGQDVALRCDPISGHVSLYWYRQALGQGPEFLTYFNYEAQQDKSGLPNDRFSAERPEGSISTLTIQRTEQRDSAMYRCASSEDRDRVSRELFFGEGSRLTVL.

A few counts support this clone. Other nucleotide sequences from this sample produce the same CDR3. V and J are TRBV5-1 and TRBJ2-7; no clear D. The CDR3 runs to 13 residues. The V end was cut by 0 bases, the J end by 2 bases, with 6 bases between. CDR1 SGHRS and CDR2 YFSETQ come from the germline V gene. The CDR3 sequence is CASSLGPAYEQYF. CDR3 nucleotide sequence: TGCGCCAGCAGCTTGGGGCCAGCCTACGAGCAGTACTTC. The full variable domain, rest sourced from reference TRBV5-1 and TRBJ2-7, is KAGVTQTPRYLIKTRGQQVTLSCSPISGHRSVSWYQQTPGQGLQFLFEYFSETQRNKGNFPGRFSGRQFSNSRSEMNVSTLELGDSALYLCASSLGPAYEQYFGPGTRLTVT.

This clone was counted a single time. The CDR3: CASSPGGRGTYNEQFF. CDR3 DNA sequence: TGTGCCAGCTCCCCGGGGGGGCGGGGTACCTACAATGAGCAGTTCTTC. The chain couples TRBV7-9 to TRBJ2-1, with 8 nucleotides matching TRBD2. Trimming removed 8 bases from V and 2 bases from J; junction bases left unmatched: 11. Germline V gives CDR1 SEHNR, CDR2 FQNEAQ (reference sequence). The CDR3 sequence is 16 residues long.